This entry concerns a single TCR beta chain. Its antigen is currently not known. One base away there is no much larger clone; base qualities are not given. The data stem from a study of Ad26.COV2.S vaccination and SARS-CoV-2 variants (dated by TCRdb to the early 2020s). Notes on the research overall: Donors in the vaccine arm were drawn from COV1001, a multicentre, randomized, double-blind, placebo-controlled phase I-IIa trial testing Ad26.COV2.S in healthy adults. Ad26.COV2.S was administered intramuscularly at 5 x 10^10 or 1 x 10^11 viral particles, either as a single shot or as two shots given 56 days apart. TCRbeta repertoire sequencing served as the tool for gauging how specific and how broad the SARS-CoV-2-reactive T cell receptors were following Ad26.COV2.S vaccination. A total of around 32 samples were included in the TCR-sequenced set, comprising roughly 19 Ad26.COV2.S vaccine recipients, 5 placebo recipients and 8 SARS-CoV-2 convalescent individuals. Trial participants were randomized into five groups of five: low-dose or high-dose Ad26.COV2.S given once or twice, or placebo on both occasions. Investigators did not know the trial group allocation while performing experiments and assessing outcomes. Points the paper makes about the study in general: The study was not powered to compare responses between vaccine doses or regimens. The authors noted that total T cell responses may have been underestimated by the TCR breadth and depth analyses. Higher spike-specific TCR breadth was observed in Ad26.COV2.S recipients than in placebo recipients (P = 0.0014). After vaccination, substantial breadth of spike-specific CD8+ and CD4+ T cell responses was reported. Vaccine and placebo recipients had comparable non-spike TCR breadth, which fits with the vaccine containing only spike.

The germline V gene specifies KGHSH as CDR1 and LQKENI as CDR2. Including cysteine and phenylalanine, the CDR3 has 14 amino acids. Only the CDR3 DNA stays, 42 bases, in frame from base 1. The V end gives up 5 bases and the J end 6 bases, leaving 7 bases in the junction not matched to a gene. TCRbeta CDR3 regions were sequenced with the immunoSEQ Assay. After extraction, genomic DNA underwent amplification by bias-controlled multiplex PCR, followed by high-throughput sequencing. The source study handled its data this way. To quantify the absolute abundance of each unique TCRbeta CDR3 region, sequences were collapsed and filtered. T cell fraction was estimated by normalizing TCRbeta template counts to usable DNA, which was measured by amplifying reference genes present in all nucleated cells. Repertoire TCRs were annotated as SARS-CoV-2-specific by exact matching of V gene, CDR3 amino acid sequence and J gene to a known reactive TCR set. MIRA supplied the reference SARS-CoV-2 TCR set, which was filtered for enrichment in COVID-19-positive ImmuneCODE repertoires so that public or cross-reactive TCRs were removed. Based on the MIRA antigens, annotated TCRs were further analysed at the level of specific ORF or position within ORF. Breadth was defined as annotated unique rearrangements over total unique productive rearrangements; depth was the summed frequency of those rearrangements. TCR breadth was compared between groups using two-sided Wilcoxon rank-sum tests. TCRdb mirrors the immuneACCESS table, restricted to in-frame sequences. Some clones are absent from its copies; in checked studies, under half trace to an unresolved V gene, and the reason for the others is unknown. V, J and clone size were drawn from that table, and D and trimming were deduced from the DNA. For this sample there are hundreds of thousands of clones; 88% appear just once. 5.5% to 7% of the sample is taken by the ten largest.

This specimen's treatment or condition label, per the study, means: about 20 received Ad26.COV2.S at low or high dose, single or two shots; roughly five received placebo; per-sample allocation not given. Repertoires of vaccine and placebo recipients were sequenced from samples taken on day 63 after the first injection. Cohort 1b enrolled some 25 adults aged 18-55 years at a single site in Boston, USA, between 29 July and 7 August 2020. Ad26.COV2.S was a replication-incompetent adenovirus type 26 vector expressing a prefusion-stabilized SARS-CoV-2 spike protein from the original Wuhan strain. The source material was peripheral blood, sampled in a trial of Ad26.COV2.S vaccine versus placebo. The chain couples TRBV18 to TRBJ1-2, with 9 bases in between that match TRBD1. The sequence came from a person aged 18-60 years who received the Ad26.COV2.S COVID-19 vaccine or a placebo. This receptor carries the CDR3 CASSIQQGANGYTF. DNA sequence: TGTGCCAGCTCAATCCAACAGGGGGCGAATGGCTACACCTTC.